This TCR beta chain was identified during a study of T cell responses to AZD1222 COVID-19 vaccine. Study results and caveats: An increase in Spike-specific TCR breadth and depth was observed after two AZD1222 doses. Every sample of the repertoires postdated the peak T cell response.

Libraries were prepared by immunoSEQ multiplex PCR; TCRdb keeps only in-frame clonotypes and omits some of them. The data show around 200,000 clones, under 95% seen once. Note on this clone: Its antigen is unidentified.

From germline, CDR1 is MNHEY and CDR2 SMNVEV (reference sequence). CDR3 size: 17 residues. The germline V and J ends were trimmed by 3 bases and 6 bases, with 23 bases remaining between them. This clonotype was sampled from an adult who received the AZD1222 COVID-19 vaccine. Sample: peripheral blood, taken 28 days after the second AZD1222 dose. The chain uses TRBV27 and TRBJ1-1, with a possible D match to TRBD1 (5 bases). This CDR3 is CASSLSPGRRPGPEAFF. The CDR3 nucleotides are TGTGCCAGCAGTTTGTCGCCAGGGAGGCGGCCGGGACCTGAAGCTTTCTTT.